This note documents a single T cell receptor (beta chain) sequence. These data originate in a study of technical replicates of blood from four donors. Sequencing was performed with immunoSEQ multiplex PCR; in TCRdb, only in-frame clones are kept and a portion is missing. The table records about 53,000 clones, around 83% of them present only once. Germline V gene data show CDR1 as LGHNA and CDR2 as YNFKEQ. V shed 4 bases, J shed 3 bases, and the junction held 6 bases outside the gene matches. The CDR3 runs to 15 residues. This clonotype was obtained from a human donor in good health. Some clones in this sample may be carry-over from other donors' samples. The sample consisted of PBMCs. The genes are TRBV4-2 and TRBJ2-7; 10 bases fit TRBD2. The CDR3 protein is CASSRGLAEFYEQYF. The DNA for the CDR3 is TGTGCCAGCAGCCGCGGACTAGCGGAGTTCTACGAGCAGTACTTC.